This entry lists 30 T cell receptor beta chains sequenced from one sample in a study of blood T cells in healthy people across ages. The second PCR ran about 6 to 11 cycles with a sample-barcoded 5' primer and J-beta primers. TCRdb re-analysed the 5' RACE reads in MiXCR, keeping a single row per CDR3 protein. The table has approximately 850,000 distinct CDR3 sequences, nearly 60% seen once. The sample consisted of blood. These receptors originate from a man aged 25 to 40 in good health.

The gene calls are TRBV12-3 or TRBV12-4 and TRBJ2-7; 9 nucleotides agree with TRBD2. The CDR3 is made up of 16 amino acids. The junction had 16 bases not matched to a gene; V was cut back by 6 bases and J by 7 bases. CDR3 in amino acids: CASSAYLGGRVGEQYF. CDR3 DNA sequence: TGTGCCAGCAGCGCGTACCTCGGCGGGAGGGTGGGGGAGCAGTACTTC.

The chain couples TRBV18 to TRBJ2-5; TRBD2 is a possible D gene (5 bases). Germline values: CDR1 KGHSH, CDR2 LQKENI. Trimming took off 5 bases at V and 5 bases at J, with 21 bases between the two ends. The CDR3 sequence is 16 residues long. The DNA for the CDR3 is TGTGCCAGCTCAGATGTCCGTGGCTTAACGGGGGAGACCCAGTACTTC. It translates to CASSDVRGLTGETQYF. Using reference TRBV18 and TRBJ2-5 for the parts outside the CDR3, the full variable domain is NAGVMQNPRHLVRRRGQEARLRCSPMKGHSHVYWYRQLPEEGLKFMVYLQKENIIDESGMPKERFSAEFPKEGPSILRIQQVVRGDSAAYFCASSDVRGLTGETQYFGPGTRLLVL.

The chain couples TRBV4-1 to TRBJ2-1; possible D gene TRBD1, 6 bases. Germline V gene sequence: CDR1 MGHRA, CDR2 YSYEKL. The CDR3 covers 17 residues. Trimming took 0 bases from V and 1 from J, leaving 13 bases between them. The CDR3 DNA follows: TGCGCCAGCAGCCAAGATTCGAGCAGGGGATCCTACAATGAGCAGTTCTTC. Protein: CASSQDSSRGSYNEQFF.

The chain carries TRBV29-1 and TRBJ2-1; D is ambiguous. Trimming pared 3 bases from V and 7 bases from J, leaving 13 bases between. CDR1 and CDR2 from the germline V gene are SQVTM and ANQGSEA. The CDR3 extends over 13 amino acids. The CDR3 region is CSVEGSFGNEQFF. DNA for the CDR3: TGCAGCGTTGAGGGTAGTTTCGGTAATGAGCAGTTCTTC.

V gene TRBV27 combines with J gene TRBJ2-1; 8 bases are shared with TRBD2. The CDR3 covers 14 residues. The germline CDR1 and CDR2 sequences are MNHEY and SMNVEV (reference sequence). After removal of 6 bases from V and 9 bases from J, the junction contained 10 bases not matched to a gene. CDR3 sequence: CASRRSGEGSEQFF. CDR3 bases: TGTGCCAGCAGGCGTAGCGGGGAAGGGAGTGAGCAGTTCTTC.

V usage is TRBV12-3 or TRBV12-4 and J usage is TRBJ1-2; the D gene is possibly TRBD1 (5 bases). This CDR3 spans 14 amino acids. V was pared by 2 bases and J by 4 bases, with 11 bases between. CDR3 protein: CASSLRPQGYGYTF. The CDR3 region has the DNA TGTGCCAGCAGTTTACGGCCGCAGGGCTATGGCTACACCTTC.

V gene TRBV12-3 or TRBV12-4 combines with J gene TRBJ1-2, with no clear D. This CDR3 comprises 15 residues. Between the trimmed V and J ends, which lost 6 bases and 2 bases, there was a span of 16 bases. DNA of the CDR3: TGTGCCAGCAGAGGACGTCTAGCGGGAAACTATGGCTACACCTTC. Translated: CASRGRLAGNYGYTF.

CDR3 nucleotide sequence: TGCAGTGCTAGGAGGTCCGGGACAGCTAATAATCAGCCCCAGCATTTT. Translating it yields CSARRSGTANNQPQHF. The chain joins TRBV20-1 to TRBJ1-5, with 7 bases that match TRBD1. The CDR3 extends over 16 amino acids. Germline V lookup: CDR1 DFQATT, CDR2 SNEGSKA (reference sequence). V gave up 3 bases and J gave up 4 bases; unmatched junction bases: 12.

This clonotype was detected a few times. J is TRBJ2-7 and V is TRBV7-2; D is possibly TRBD2 (5 bases). The J call may be wrong; the DNA end is better matched by TRBJ2-5. The length of the CDR3 is 14 residues. The germline V gene encodes CDR1 SGHTA and CDR2 FQGNSA. The CDR3 DNA reads as TGTGCCAGCAGCTTAGACTTGGGTGCGGGGACCCAGTACTTC. Amino acids: CASSLDLGAGTQYF.

The rearrangement links TRBV20-1 to TRBJ2-7; 8 bases align to TRBD2. Germline loops: CDR1 DFQATT, CDR2 SNEGSKA (reference sequence). The CDR3 extends over 18 amino acids. Trimming cost V 7 bases and J 0 bases; bases outside gene matches: 20. For the CDR3, the DNA is TGCAGTGGTAAAAGTCGGATCTGGCGGGAGGCCAGCTCCTACGAGCAGTACTTC. Translating it yields CSGKSRIWREASSYEQYF.

The chain carries TRBV27 and TRBJ2-7; D ambiguous. CDR3 length: 13 residues. V lost 3 bases and J lost 3, with 9 bases in between. The V gene's germline CDR1 is MNHEY and CDR2 SMNVEV (reference sequence). The CDR3 DNA reads TGTGCCAGCAGTTTCGGTCAGCACTACGAGCAGTACTTC. This gives the protein CASSFGQHYEQYF.

The genes are TRBV9 and TRBJ2-3, with D uncertain. Germline V gene data show CDR1 as SGDLS and CDR2 as YYNGEE. The CDR3 length is 15 residues. Trimming took off 4 bases at V and 0 bases at J, with 12 bases between the two ends. The CDR3 reads CASSPLGSSTDTQYF. The CDR3 DNA is TGTGCCAGCAGCCCCCTAGGGTCTAGCACAGATACGCAGTATTTT.

The chain is built from TRBV12-3 or TRBV12-4 and TRBJ1-2; weak D call: TRBD1 (6 bases). The CDR3 is made up of 13 amino acids. Trimming removed 7 bases from V and 3 bases from J, with 12 bases in between. The CDR3 DNA sequence: TGTGCCAGCAACCAACAGGGCGACTATGGCTACACCTTC. Residues: CASNQQGDYGYTF.

Comments on this clonotype: Its ends do not fully match the called genes, so a read error is possible. V gene TRBV7-9 combines with J gene TRBJ2-4, with 7 bases aligning to TRBD1. The J call could be wrong; TRBJ2-7 is a better fit for the DNA end. Germline CDR1 is SEHNR and CDR2 is FQNEAQ (reference sequence). This CDR3 is built from 15 residues. The CDR3 sequence: CASSLTGTDFSEQYF. CDR3 sequence (DNA): TGCGCCAGCAGTTTAACCGGGACAGATTTTTCCGAGCAGTACTTC.

The chain carries TRBV20-1 and TRBJ2-4, with D perhaps matching TRBD1 (5 bases). The end of the DNA aligns better with TRBJ2-7, so the J call may be wrong. Germline V gives CDR1 DFQATT, CDR2 SNEGSKA (reference sequence). This CDR3 spans 13 amino acids. CDR3 coding DNA: TGCAGTGCTAGAGGACAGAGAGACTACGAGCAGTACTTC. This sequence encodes CSARGQRDYEQYF.

V usage is TRBV4-3 and J usage is TRBJ1-2; no clear D gene. CDR3 size: 14 residues. Germline V gives CDR1 LGHNA, CDR2 YSLEER. Trimming took 1 base from V and 2 from J, leaving 8 bases between them. CDR3 DNA: TGCGCCAGCAGCCAAGTCGCAGACAACTATGGCTACACCTTC. Protein product: CASSQVADNYGYTF.

This clonotype was counted a single time. The chain couples TRBV10-3 to TRBJ1-1; 8 bases are shared with TRBD1. In germline, CDR1 is ENHRY, CDR2 SYGVKD. V gave up 0 bases and J gave up 10 bases; unmatched junction bases: 7. The CDR3 is made up of 14 amino acids. This CDR3 reads CAISESVDRASAFF. For the CDR3, the DNA is TGTGCCATCAGTGAGTCAGTGGACAGGGCTTCAGCTTTCTTT.

The rearrangement links TRBV5-1 to TRBJ2-7; TRBD1 agrees at 9 bases. Germline assignment: CDR1 SGHRS and CDR2 YFSETQ. V lost 4 bases to trimming and J lost 5 bases; unmatched junction nucleotides: 10. The CDR3 totals 15 residues. This CDR3 is CASSEPGQGINEQYF. The CDR3 DNA sequence: TGCGCCAGCAGCGAGCCGGGACAGGGCATAAACGAGCAGTACTTC.

This chain uses TRBV5-1 with TRBJ2-1; D gene uncertain. The J call is in doubt because the DNA end fits TRBJ2-7 better. CDR1 and CDR2 (germline): SGHRS, YFSETQ. The CDR3 sequence is 12 residues long. The CDR3 loop reads CASSFNLAEQYF. DNA of the CDR3: TGCGCCAGCAGCTTTAATCTGGCCGAGCAGTACTTC.

The chain has TRBV2 and TRBJ1-6; D gene ambiguous. This CDR3 is built from 14 residues. CDR1 and CDR2 from the germline V gene are SNHLY and FYNNEI. The V and J ends lost 6 bases and 9 bases respectively, with 15 bases between them. Written as DNA, the CDR3 is TGTGCCAGCAGACCAGACATGGGAGGTTCACCCCTCCACTTT. Amino acids: CASRPDMGGSPLHF.

The chain carries TRBV11-3 and TRBJ2-3; D is ambiguous. This CDR3 contains 16 residues. The germline V and J ends were trimmed by 5 bases and 2 bases, with 17 bases remaining between them. CDR1 and CDR2 from the germline V gene are SGHNT and YENEEA. The CDR3 DNA follows: TGTGCCAGCAGCCCTCTTTGGGGTGGGCTCACAGATACGCAGTATTTT. It encodes CASSPLWGGLTDTQYF.

This clonotype was recorded a few times. V usage is TRBV20-1 and J usage is TRBJ2-4, with TRBD1 identical over 7 bases. Germline V CDR1 and CDR2: DFQATT, SNEGSKA (reference sequence). The CDR3 sequence is 12 residues long. V was clipped by 4 bases and J by 6 bases; unmatched bases: 3. The CDR3 loop is CSATHRGNIQYF. The CDR3 DNA follows: TGCAGTGCTACTCACAGGGGAAACATTCAGTACTTC.

This clonotype was observed a single time. V gene TRBV5-1 combines with J gene TRBJ2-7; tentatively, D is TRBD1 (5 bases). The CDR3 runs to 14 residues. Germline V gene sequence: CDR1 SGHRS, CDR2 YFSETQ. V was trimmed by 0 bases and J by 5 bases, leaving 12 bases between them. The CDR3: CASSLAPDNHEQYF. The CDR3 nucleotides read TGCGCCAGCAGCTTGGCCCCGGACAACCACGAGCAGTACTTC.

CDR3 amino acids: CSARDPSRLRNEQFF. The CDR3 region has the DNA TGCAGTGCTAGAGACCCTTCACGGCTTAGAAATGAGCAGTTCTTC. The rearrangement links TRBV20-1 to TRBJ2-1; D gene uncertain. V shed 0 bases and J shed 7 bases, with 16 bases lying between them. This CDR3 has 15 residues. Per germline, CDR1 DFQATT and CDR2 SNEGSKA (reference sequence).

Here the CDR3 DNA reads TGTGCCAGCAGCTTGGCCGAGGGCAGGGTCAATGAGCAGTACTTC. Translation gives CASSLAEGRVNEQYF. The chain links TRBV11-1 to TRBJ2-5; either TRBD1 or TRBD2 may fit D (5 bases each). The V and J ends lost 3 bases and 11 bases respectively, with 22 bases between them. This CDR3 is built from 15 residues. Germline V gene lookup returns CDR1 SGHAT and CDR2 FQDESV (reference sequence).

This chain links TRBV7-3 with TRBJ2-7; TRBD2 is a possible D gene (6 bases). Per the germline V gene, CDR1 is SGHTA and CDR2 is FQGTGA. The CDR3 length is 15 residues. With 2 bases removed from V and 4 bases from J, the gap between germline ends came to 15 bases. The DNA of the CDR3 is TGTGCCAGCAGCTTATCTACTAGCCCACGGTACGAGCAGTACTTC. Its translation is CASSLSTSPRYEQYF.

The chain links TRBV29-1 to TRBJ2-5; perhaps TRBD1 as D (5 bases). V was cut by 3 bases and J by 4 bases, with 21 bases left in between. This CDR3 is 16 amino acids long. Germline CDR1 SQVTM, CDR2 ANQGSEA. CDR3 DNA sequence: TGCAGCGTTGAGACGACAATGAAGGGGATGGGAGAGACCCAGTACTTC. Protein: CSVETTMKGMGETQYF.

This clonotype was counted ten times or more. The chain links TRBV7-9 to TRBJ2-1; TRBD2 might be the D (6 bases). This CDR3 contains 14 residues. The V end was cut by 7 bases, the J end by 0 bases, with 10 bases between. Germline CDR1 SEHNR, CDR2 FQNEAQ (reference sequence). The CDR3 loop is CASTRGVSYNEQFF. In DNA form, the CDR3 reads TGTGCCAGCACCCGCGGGGTCTCCTACAATGAGCAGTTCTTC.

The CDR3 nucleotides read TGTGCCAGCAGCCGCAAGATGTTGTCACGCCGGGGAGATACGCAGTATTTT. It specifies CASSRKMLSRRGDTQYF. The chain has TRBV5-4 and TRBJ2-3; TRBD2 might be the D (5 bases). CDR3 size: 17 residues. Deletions cut 4 bases from V and 5 bases from J, with 23 bases between. Germline CDR1 and CDR2: SGHNT and YYREEE (reference sequence).

The J gene is TRBJ1-2, the V gene TRBV7-2; TRBD1 is a possible D gene (6 bases). Germline V CDR1 and CDR2: SGHTA, FQGNSA. Trimming shortened V by 5 bases and J by 2 bases, and 12 bases separated the two germline ends. This CDR3 has 14 residues. The CDR3 nucleotides are TGTGCCAGCAGCCTGGGACAAGAGAACTATGGCTACACCTTC. Its translation: CASSLGQENYGYTF.